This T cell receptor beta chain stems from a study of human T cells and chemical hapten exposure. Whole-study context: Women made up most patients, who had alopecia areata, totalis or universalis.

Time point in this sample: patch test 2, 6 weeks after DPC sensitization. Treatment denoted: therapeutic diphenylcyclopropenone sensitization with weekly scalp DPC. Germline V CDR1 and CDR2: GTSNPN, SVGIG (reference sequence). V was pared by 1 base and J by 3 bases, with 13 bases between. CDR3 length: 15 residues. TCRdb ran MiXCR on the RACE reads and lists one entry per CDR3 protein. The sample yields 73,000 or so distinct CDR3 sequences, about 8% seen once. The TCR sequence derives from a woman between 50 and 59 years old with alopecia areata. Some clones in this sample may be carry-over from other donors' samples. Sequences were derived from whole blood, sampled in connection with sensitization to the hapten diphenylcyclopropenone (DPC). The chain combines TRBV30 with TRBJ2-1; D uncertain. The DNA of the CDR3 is TGTGCCTGGAGTGCTGGGTACTCCGTCTACAATGAGCAGTTCTTC. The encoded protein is CAWSAGYSVYNEQFF.